The clone carrying this T cell receptor (beta chain) was found once. Its antigen is not identified. One junction end disagrees with the germline gene, perhaps due to a read error. The data are from a study of blood T cells in healthy people across ages. The study's findings and limits: What prevented conclusive comparison of naive and antigen-experienced cells was that PBMCs were unsorted. Both higher diversity and more naive CD4+ cells marked long-lived donors when set against aged donors.

A second PCR, run for about 7 to 11 cycles, used a sample-barcoded 5' primer plus a J-beta primer mix. Each TCR beta cDNA got a 12-nucleotide random molecular identifier. TCRdb analysed the 5' RACE reads with MiXCR anew, one entry per CDR3 protein. In the table there are over 950,000 distinct CDR3 sequences, 45% to 60% of which are singletons. The V gene's germline CDR1 is LGHDT and CDR2 YNNKEL (reference sequence). The CDR3 sequence is 16 residues long. Material: blood. The clonotype comes from a woman aged 60-75 years in good health. V gene TRBV3-1 combines with J gene TRBJ2-1, with 7 bases matching TRBD2. CDR3 protein: CANSQDRGREPKGQFF. CDR3 DNA: TGTGCCAACAGCCAAGATAGAGGGAGGGAACCAAAAGGGCAGTTCTTC.